A single sample is the source of the 20 T cell receptor beta chains below, sequenced in a study of Graves' ophthalmopathy and Graves' hyperthyroidism. Using RNA transcripts, the TCR beta CDR3 regions were amplified. First-round RT-PCR employed HTBI primers, with a second-round multiplex PCR after it. A single record per CDR3 protein comes from TCRdb applying MiXCR to the multiplex PCR reads. The sample consists of around 1.1 million distinct CDR3 sequences, approximately 35% of them appearing once. The sequencing sample was made of peripheral blood or thyroid tissue (not recorded which). The source of these receptors is an adult man with Graves' hyperthyroidism.

This clonotype was seen a few times. This chain connects TRBV7-2 to TRBJ2-7, with 7 bases fitting TRBD2. The germline CDR1 and CDR2 sequences are SGHTA and FQGNSA. This CDR3 is built from 14 residues. The junction had 13 bases not matched to a gene; V was cut back by 11 bases and J by 3 bases. This CDR3 reads CAWSLGGRDYEQYF. The CDR3 DNA sequence: TGTGCCTGGAGTCTCGGCGGGAGAGACTACGAGCAGTACTTC.

This clonotype came up many times. CDR3 DNA: TGTGCCAGCAACGCGGCAACAGGCTCCTACGAGCAGTACTTC. Translating it yields CASNAATGSYEQYF. This chain connects TRBV7-6 to TRBJ2-7; TRBD1 might be the D (5 bases). The germline gives CDR1 SGHVS, CDR2 FNYEAQ. The V end was cut by 7 bases, the J end by 0 bases, with 13 bases between. The CDR3 has 14 amino acids.

A few counts support this clonotype. This chain connects TRBV2 to TRBJ2-2; TRBD1 might be the D (5 bases). The CDR3 sequence is 12 residues long. With 10 bases removed from V and 7 bases from J, the gap between germline ends came to 13 bases. Germline V CDR1 and CDR2: SNHLY, FYNNEI. The CDR3: CATSRRDGELFF. The CDR3, as DNA: TGTGCCACCTCTCGCAGGGACGGGGAGCTGTTTTTT.

The chain carries TRBV7-9 and TRBJ2-5; D ambiguous. Deletions cut 6 bases from V and 5 bases from J, with 16 bases between. CDR1 and CDR2 from the germline V gene are SEHNR and FQNEAQ (reference sequence). The CDR3 loop spans 14 amino acids. The DNA for the CDR3 is TGTGCCAGCAGTACGAGCCGGCTTGGGGAGACCCAGTACTTC. Amino acids: CASSTSRLGETQYF.

This chain joins TRBV25-1 and TRBJ1-2, with 12 bases identical to TRBD1. This CDR3 contains 18 residues. V dropped 6 bases and J dropped 4; count of bases not matched to a gene: 15. Germline V lookup: CDR1 MGHDK, CDR2 SYGVNS. In DNA, the CDR3 is TGTGCCAGCAGCTCTTCCCGGGACAGGGGGCGCCTTGGCTATGGCTACACCTTC. Translated: CASSSSRDRGRLGYGYTF.

This clonotype was recorded at least ten times. The chain employs TRBV11-2 and TRBJ2-5, with TRBD2 as a possible D gene (6 bases). The germline V gene has CDR1 SGHAT and CDR2 FQNNGV. Trimming pared 5 bases from V and 5 bases from J, leaving 12 bases between. The CDR3 extends over 13 amino acids. The CDR3: CASSHRTTETQYF. Written as DNA, the CDR3 is TGTGCCAGCAGCCACAGGACTACGGAGACCCAGTACTTC.

This clonotype was seen at least ten times. The CDR3 DNA sequence: TGTGCCACCTCTCAGAGGGGCCTGGCCGGGGAGCTGTTTTTT. This gives the protein CATSQRGLAGELFF. The V and J genes are TRBV15 and TRBJ2-2; D may be TRBD1 or TRBD2 (5 bases each). The CDR3 is 14 residues long. V dropped 8 bases and J dropped 6 bases, with 16 bases sitting between them. Germline CDR1 is LNHNV and CDR2 is YYDKDF (reference sequence). The full variable domain, rest sourced from reference TRBV15 and TRBJ2-2, is DAMVIQNPRYQVTQFGKPVTLSCSQTLNHNVMYWYQQKSSQAPKLLFHYYDKDFNNEADTPDNFQSRRPNTSFCFLDIRSPGLGDTAMYLCATSQRGLAGELFFGEGSRLTVL.

This clonotype has just a few counts. J is TRBJ2-2 and V is TRBV24-1; 7 positions agree with TRBD2. Losses at the gene ends were 7 bases for V and 3 bases for J; bases not matched to a gene: 7. The CDR3 contains 15 residues. Germline V gives CDR1 KGHDR, CDR2 SFDVKD. The CDR3 sequence: CATSVVGGDTGELFF. CDR3 coding DNA: TGTGCCACCAGCGTGGTGGGAGGGGACACCGGGGAGCTGTTTTTT.

This clonotype was observed at least ten times. The chain couples TRBV2 to TRBJ1-1; 9 nucleotides match TRBD1. Looked up from germline, CDR1 is SNHLY and CDR2 is FYNNEI. V shed 7 bases, J shed 5 bases, and the junction held 5 bases outside the gene matches. The CDR3 is 13 amino acids. In nucleotides, the CDR3 is TGTGCCAGCACCGACAGGGGGGTGACTGAAGCTTTCTTT. It encodes CASTDRGVTEAFF.

This clonotype was recorded only once. The chain has TRBV29-1 and TRBJ2-7; possibly TRBD2 for D (7 bases). This CDR3 has 14 residues. CDR1 and CDR2 (germline): SQVTM, ANQGSEA. Here the CDR3 DNA reads TGCAGTTTAGCGGGTGGGGGCGGCTCCTACGAGCAGTACTTC. It translates to CSLAGGGGSYEQYF.

This chain joins TRBV6-5 and TRBJ1-4; the D gene is possibly TRBD1 (6 bases). The V and J ends lost 6 bases and 0 bases respectively, with 17 bases between them. The CDR3 contains 17 residues. The V gene's germline CDR1 is MNHEY and CDR2 SVGAGI. CDR3 amino acids: CASSLRQENSTNEKLFF. The CDR3 bases are TGTGCCAGCAGCTTAAGACAGGAAAACTCAACTAATGAAAAACTGTTTTTT.

This clonotype appeared many times. The chain has TRBV19 and TRBJ2-5; D not resolved. Germline V gene data show CDR1 as LNHDA and CDR2 as SQIVND (reference sequence). Trimming took off 6 bases at V and 0 bases at J, with 8 bases between the two ends. The CDR3 sequence is 13 residues long. The DNA for the CDR3 is TGTGCCAGTAGCACAGTATACCAAGAGACCCAGTACTTC. It specifies CASSTVYQETQYF.

With respect to this clonotype: The conserved phenylalanine or tryptophan normally closing the CDR3 is absent here, so this likely arose from a read error. No DNA is shown, since the ends of the CDR3 on it are uncertain; the CDR3 is the one TCRdb lists. The chain couples TRBV7-2 to TRBJ2-6; no DNA check was done on the table's D call, TRBD1. Germline assignment: CDR1 SGHTA and CDR2 FQGNSA. Both ends counted, the CDR3 spans 12 residues. The CDR3 is CASSRSPGQTNT.

V and J are TRBV12-3 or TRBV12-4 and TRBJ1-6; the D gene is possibly TRBD1 (6 bases). The CDR3 is 17 amino acids. The V end lost 3 bases, the J end lost 7 bases, and 19 bases lay between the germline ends. The CDR3 sequence: CASSFLPGSGGNSPLHF. The CDR3 DNA follows: TGTGCCAGCAGTTTCCTCCCCGGCTCCGGGGGCAATTCACCCCTCCACTTT.

The sample holds a few counts of this clonotype. This chain joins TRBV5-1 and TRBJ2-7; D might be TRBD1 (6 bases). The CDR3 sequence is 14 residues long. CDR1 and CDR2 from the germline V gene are SGHRS and YFSETQ. The germline V and J ends were trimmed by 4 bases and 2 bases, with 13 bases remaining between them. The CDR3 DNA is TGCGCCAGCAGCCCTTTTGGGGGCACCTACGAGCAGTACTTC. Protein: CASSPFGGTYEQYF.

On this clonotype: This may be a read error, as it is one base from a much larger clone. As the CDR3 is not closed by the conserved phenylalanine or tryptophan, this likely results from a read error. This rearrangement joins TRBV20-1 to TRBJ2-7; TRBD1 agrees at 7 bases. Germline V gene sequence: CDR1 DFQATT, CDR2 SNEGSKA (reference sequence). CDR3 length equals 15 residues. Trimming took 2 bases from V and 5 from J; bases not matched to a gene: 12. The CDR3 reads CSARSTPGQLNEQYL. Here the CDR3 DNA reads TGCAGTGCTAGATCTACCCCGGGACAGTTAAACGAGCAGTACTTA.

This clonotype was counted ten times or more. This chain links TRBV12-3 or TRBV12-4 with TRBJ2-5, with 9 bases matching TRBD1. Losses at the gene ends were 8 bases for V and 4 bases for J; bases not matched to a gene: 8. The CDR3 has 14 residues. The CDR3 region is CASARDRDPETQYF. CDR3 bases: TGTGCCAGCGCCCGGGACAGGGACCCAGAGACCCAGTACTTC.

This clonotype was found many times. V gene TRBV9 combines with J gene TRBJ2-7; weak D call: TRBD2 (6 bases). V gave up 3 bases and J gave up 3 bases, with 16 bases separating them. The germline gives CDR1 SGDLS, CDR2 YYNGEE. The CDR3 runs 15 residues. Here the CDR3 DNA reads TGTGCCAGCAGCGGGAGGAGGGAGCCCTACTACGAGCAGTACTTC. This translates into CASSGRREPYYEQYF.

This clonotype was detected only a few times. This chain links TRBV12-3 or TRBV12-4 with TRBJ1-1; D might be TRBD1 (6 bases). Deletions cut 3 bases from V and 5 bases from J, with 13 bases between. The CDR3 is 14 residues long. DNA of the CDR3: TGTGCCAGCAGTTTGTTAGACAGGCAAACTGAAGCTTTCTTT. This gives the protein CASSLLDRQTEAFF.

This clonotype has a count of ten or more. The CDR3 DNA reads as TGTGCCAGCAGGGCTCACGAGCAGTACTTC. This sequence encodes CASRAHEQYF. The rearrangement joins TRBV14 to TRBJ2-7; D remains unclear. Trimming left V 6 bases short and J 5 bases short, with 5 bases between. The germline V gene encodes CDR1 SGHDN and CDR2 FVKESK. This CDR3 region has 10 residues.